These 23 T cell receptor beta chains originate from one sample sequenced in a study of esophageal squamous cell carcinoma under preoperative chemotherapy. The time point was: after preoperative PTX-NDP chemotherapy. From the PCR reads, TCRdb called clonotypes with MiXCR, one entry per CDR3 protein. The sample yields about 19,000 distinct CDR3 sequences, just over 45% seen once. Collection of the sample occurred from a patient given preoperative chemotherapy. Receptors were obtained from a human donor with esophageal squamous cell carcinoma. The donor label of this sample is uncertain.

At least ten counts were recorded for this clonotype. The chain has TRBV7-8 and TRBJ2-7; 9 bases align to TRBD2. The germline CDR1 and CDR2 sequences are SGHVS and FQNEAQ. This CDR3 has 15 amino acids. The ends lost 2 bases at V and 0 bases at J; junction bases unmatched: 2. The CDR3 loop is CASSLISGSSYEQYF. CDR3 coding DNA: TGTGCCAGCAGCTTAATTAGCGGGAGCTCCTACGAGCAGTACTTC.

The V gene is TRBV6-1, the J gene TRBJ2-1, with TRBD1 matching 10 bases. Germline-derived CDR1 and CDR2 are MNHNS and SASEGT. The CDR3 has 15 amino acids. Trimming removed 7 bases from V and 10 bases from J; junction bases left unmatched: 13. CDR3 residues: CASNEPGQGYHEQFF. The CDR3 bases are TGTGCCAGCAACGAACCGGGACAGGGGTACCACGAGCAGTTCTTC.

The chain combines TRBV7-2 with TRBJ2-3; 8 bases are shared with TRBD2. This CDR3 is built from 14 residues. Germline CDR1 and CDR2: SGHTA and FQGNSA. DNA of the CDR3: TGTGCGGGGCTCGGGAGGGGGGGCACAGAGACCCAGTATTTT. This encodes CAGLGRGGTETQYF. Full variable domain (outside the CDR3, taken from reference TRBV7-2 and TRBJ2-3): GAGVSQSPSNKVTEKGKDVELRCDPISGHTALYWYRQSLGQGLEFLIYFQGNSAPDKSGLPSDRFSAERTGGSVSTLTIQRTQQEDSAVYLCAGLGRGGTETQYFGPGTRLTVL.

The V call is TRBV7-9, the J call TRBJ2-1; 12 bases align to TRBD1. Germline V gene sequence: CDR1 SEHNR, CDR2 FQNEAQ (reference sequence). The junction had 12 bases not matched to a gene; V was cut back by 9 bases and J by 9 bases. The CDR3 loop spans 15 amino acids. CDR3 sequence reads: CASSDRDRGLSEQFF. The CDR3, as DNA: TGTGCCAGTAGCGACCGGGACAGGGGGCTTAGTGAGCAGTTCTTC.

V gene TRBV24-1 combines with J gene TRBJ2-1, with unresolved D. CDR1 and CDR2 (germline): KGHDR, SFDVKD. This CDR3 has 13 residues. Trimming removed 1 base at V and 13 bases at J, with 13 bases between. The CDR3 nucleotides read TGTGCCACCAGTGATTTTCGGAAGGAGACCCAGTTCTTC. Encoded protein: CATSDFRKETQFF.

CDR3 protein: CANGVVSTDTQYF. CDR3 sequence (DNA): TGTGCCAACGGGGTTGTGAGCACAGATACGCAGTATTTT. The V call is TRBV7-2, the J call TRBJ2-3; weak D call: TRBD2 (5 bases). Between the trimmed V and J ends, which lost 10 bases and 0 bases, there was a span of 11 bases. The CDR3 extends over 13 amino acids. CDR1 SGHTA and CDR2 FQGNSA come from the germline V gene.

This clonotype was seen once. V is TRBV24-1 and J is TRBJ2-3, with 13 nucleotides matching TRBD2. V lost 4 bases and J lost 2; bases outside the gene matches: 5. This CDR3 is built from 17 residues. Germline V lookup: CDR1 KGHDR, CDR2 SFDVKD. The CDR3 DNA is TGTGCCACCAGTGACCTTGGGACTAGCGGGATCACAGATACGCAGTATTTT. Protein: CATSDLGTSGITDTQYF.

The rearrangement links TRBV7-9 to TRBJ2-1, with 11 bases fitting TRBD1. The CDR3 covers 16 residues. Germline V CDR1 and CDR2: SEHNR, FQNEAQ (reference sequence). V shed 8 bases, J shed 10 bases, and the junction held 16 bases outside the gene matches. CDR3 loop: CASGPEDRGRLGEQFF. The CDR3 DNA follows: TGTGCCAGCGGCCCGGAGGACAGGGGGCGACTTGGAGAGCAGTTCTTC.

This clonotype was seen a handful of times. V is TRBV20-1 and J is TRBJ2-7; D is uncertain. The V gene lost 6 bases and the J gene lost 0 bases, with 9 bases spanning the gap. CDR1 and CDR2 from the germline V gene are DFQATT and SNEGSKA (reference sequence). This CDR3 comprises 12 residues. CDR3 in DNA: TGCAGTGCCCGACCCATCTCCTACGAGCAGTACTTC. As protein: CSARPISYEQYF.

This clonotype showed up just a few times. The rearrangement links TRBV11-3 to TRBJ2-5; the match to TRBD2 covers 12 bases. Trimming took 6 bases from V and 11 from J; bases not matched to a gene: 10. Germline loops: CDR1 SGHNT, CDR2 YENEEA. The CDR3 consists of 14 residues. The CDR3 DNA sequence: TGTGCCAGCAGTTTACTAGCGGGAGGACGAGAGCAGTACTTC. This encodes CASSLLAGGREQYF. Complete variable domain (other parts from reference TRBV11-3 and TRBJ2-5): EAGVVQSPRYKIIEKKQPVAFWCNPISGHNTLYWYLQNLGQGPELLIRYENEEAVDDSQLPKDRFSAERLKGVDSTLKIQPAELGDSAVYLCASSLLAGGREQYFGPGTRLLVL.

This clonotype was picked up many times. The chain recombines TRBV7-2 with TRBJ2-3; TRBD2 matches 8 bases. Trimming took 4 bases from V and 0 from J; bases not matched to a gene: 3. The CDR3 has 15 residues. Germline V lookup: CDR1 SGHTA, CDR2 FQGNSA. CDR3 DNA: TGTGCCAGCAGCTCCGGGGGGGTGAGCACAGATACGCAGTATTTT. This encodes CASSSGGVSTDTQYF.

In regard to this clonotype: Compared with germline, one end of the junction differs, possibly owing to a read error. The gene calls are TRBV7-2 and TRBJ2-3, with D possibly being TRBD1 or TRBD2 (6 bases each). The germline CDR1 and CDR2 sequences are SGHTA and FQGNSA. This CDR3 has 17 residues. The CDR3, as DNA: TGTGCCAGCAGGATACTAGGGGGGCTGTGTGTCGAAGATACGCAGTATTTC. Its protein product is CASRILGGLCVEDTQYF.

This clonotype appeared a few times. The chain employs TRBV5-8 and TRBJ2-5; maybe TRBD2 (5 bases). Germline-derived CDR1 and CDR2 are SGHTS and YDEGEE. V was clipped by 4 bases and J by 3 bases, with 19 bases between them. This CDR3 has 16 amino acids. CDR3 nucleotide sequence: TGTGCCAGCAGCCGAGGGTCAAATTCTGGGAAAGAGACCCAGTACTTC. This sequence encodes CASSRGSNSGKETQYF.

This clonotype appeared many times. The V gene is TRBV7-2, the J gene TRBJ2-4; no firm D call. Germline V CDR1 and CDR2: SGHTA, FQGNSA. V dropped 5 bases and J dropped 0 bases, with 11 bases sitting between them. The CDR3 loop spans 15 amino acids. The CDR3 DNA follows: TGTGCCAGCAGCCAGGACGTAATAGCCAAAAACATTCAGTACTTC. Its protein product is CASSQDVIAKNIQYF.

This clonotype was counted between two and nine times. The chain joins TRBV19 to TRBJ1-2, with D maybe TRBD1 (5 bases). Germline V gene sequence: CDR1 LNHDA, CDR2 SQIVND (reference sequence). The CDR3 runs to 15 residues. Deletions cut 3 bases from V and 8 bases from J, with 19 bases between. This CDR3 is CASSIPGTASGGYTF. The CDR3 DNA is TGTGCCAGTAGTATCCCGGGGACCGCTTCGGGCGGCTACACCTTC.

Ten or more counts support this clonotype. The genes are TRBV11-3 and TRBJ2-5, with a tentative D call TRBD1 (5 bases). The J call may be mistaken, given a closer DNA end match to TRBJ2-7. Germline CDR1 SGHNT, CDR2 YENEEA. The CDR3 length is 12 residues. CDR3 coding DNA: TGTGCCAGCAGCCCTACAGGATACGAGCAGTACTTC. This translates into CASSPTGYEQYF.

The chain combines TRBV7-2 with TRBJ2-4, with D hard to call. Germline V CDR1 and CDR2: SGHTA, FQGNSA. With 1 base removed from V and 13 bases from J, the gap between germline ends came to 20 bases. The CDR3 consists of 15 residues. The CDR3 reads CASSLVRSREDTQYF. In DNA, the CDR3 is TGTGCCAGCAGCTTAGTGAGGTCCAGAGAAGATACGCAGTACTTC.

The table lists this clonotype with a few counts. This chain uses TRBV7-9 with TRBJ1-1, with D unresolved. The CDR3 is made up of 13 amino acids. Trimming left V 3 bases short and J 6 bases short, with 11 bases between. Germline CDR1 and CDR2: SEHNR and FQNEAQ (reference sequence). This CDR3 reads CASSFSPDPEAFF. DNA for the CDR3: TGTGCCAGCAGCTTTTCCCCCGACCCTGAAGCTTTCTTT.

The genes are TRBV20-1 and TRBJ2-4, with 10 bases fitting TRBD2. The trim removed 5 bases at V and 3 bases at J, leaving 10 bases unmatched. This CDR3 is built from 16 residues. Germline V gene lookup returns CDR1 DFQATT and CDR2 SNEGSKA (reference sequence). This chain's CDR3 is CSASLGTSADKNIQYF. The CDR3 bases are TGCAGTGCTTCACTCGGGACTAGCGCGGACAAAAACATTCAGTACTTC.

The chain joins TRBV12-3 or TRBV12-4 to TRBJ2-2; a weak D match, TRBD2 (6 bases). The V end was cut by 2 bases, the J end by 6 bases, with 10 bases between. There are 14 residues in the CDR3. The CDR3 DNA sequence: TGTGCCAGCAGTTTACTGCTAGCGTCCGGGGAGCTGTTTTTT. Its protein is CASSLLLASGELFF.

Note on this clonotype: At one boundary the junction diverges from the germline segment, which might be a read error. The chain joins TRBV7-8 to TRBJ2-5; 11 positions agree with TRBD1. The CDR3 loop spans 14 amino acids. Germline V gene lookup returns CDR1 SGHVS and CDR2 FQNEAQ. The CDR3 reads CASSARTGGATQFF. DNA for the CDR3: TGTGCCAGCAGCGCCCGGACAGGGGGCGCGACCCAATTCTTC.

The rearrangement uses TRBV25-1 and TRBJ2-1, with D perhaps given as TRBD1 or TRBD2 (5 bases each). The CDR3 loop spans 15 amino acids. Germline loops: CDR1 MGHDK, CDR2 SYGVNS. V was trimmed by 3 bases and J by 4 bases, leaving 13 bases between them. The DNA for the CDR3 is TGTGCCAGCAGTGACCGGGACCCATCATACAATGAGCAGTTCTTC. Translating it yields CASSDRDPSYNEQFF.

Comments on this clonotype: A read error may account for a junction end that differs from germline. DNA for the CDR3: TGTGCCAGCAGCGCACGACAGGGGGGGAACAAAGATACGCAGTACTTT. Translated, it gives CASSARQGGNKDTQYF. V usage is TRBV7-2 and J usage is TRBJ2-3; 9 positions match TRBD1. The CDR3 has 16 residues. Germline V CDR1 and CDR2: SGHTA, FQGNSA.